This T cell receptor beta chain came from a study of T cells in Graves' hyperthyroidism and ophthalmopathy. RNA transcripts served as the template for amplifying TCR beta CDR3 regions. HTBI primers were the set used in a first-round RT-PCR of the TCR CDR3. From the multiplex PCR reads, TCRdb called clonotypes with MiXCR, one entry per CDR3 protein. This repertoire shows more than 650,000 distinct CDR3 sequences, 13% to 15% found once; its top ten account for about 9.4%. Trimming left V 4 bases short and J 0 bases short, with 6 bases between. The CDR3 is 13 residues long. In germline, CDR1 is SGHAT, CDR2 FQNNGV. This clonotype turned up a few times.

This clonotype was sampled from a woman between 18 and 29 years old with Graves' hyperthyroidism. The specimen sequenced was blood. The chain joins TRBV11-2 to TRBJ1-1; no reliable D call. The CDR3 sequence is CASSSPMNTEAFF. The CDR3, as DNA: TGTGCCAGCAGCTCGCCGATGAACACTGAAGCTTTCTTT.